A selection of T cell receptor beta chains follows, all from one sample in a study of STAT5B mutations in CD4+ large granular lymphocyte leukemia. The method was immunoSEQ multiplex PCR; TCRdb's version includes in-frame clones alone and lacks a portion of them. In the table there are 30,000 to 40,000 clones, 69% of which are singletons. Sequencing was performed on CD4+ T cells from blood buffy coats. The receptors shown here come from a human donor in good health. Both conserved end residues are part of each CDR3. Fields, in order: CDR3 length, V gene, J gene, clone size, D gene, CDR3 protein, CDR3 DNA. D genes are given only for firm matches. Size is stated for part of the rows, as once, few or many counts, or as a class when the clone is expanded.

cdr3_length: 15
v_call: TRBV27
j_call: TRBJ2-1
clone_size: few
d_call: TRBD2
cdr3_aa: CASSLGLAGVNEQFF
cdr3_nt: TGTGCCAGCAGTTTGGGGCTAGCGGGGGTCAATGAGCAGTTCTTC

cdr3_length: 12
v_call: TRBV30
j_call: TRBJ2-5
clone_size: .
d_call: .
cdr3_aa: CAWSPSTGTQYF
cdr3_nt: TGTGCCTGGAGCCCCAGTACAGGGACCCAGTACTTC

cdr3_length: 13
v_call: TRBV6-6
j_call: TRBJ2-7
clone_size: .
d_call: .
cdr3_aa: CASSYSLTGEQYF
cdr3_nt: TGTGCCAGCAGTTACTCGTTAACGGGCGAGCAGTACTTC

cdr3_length: 12
v_call: TRBV10-1
j_call: TRBJ2-7
clone_size: .
d_call: .
cdr3_aa: CASSRGLGEQYF
cdr3_nt: TGCGCCAGCAGCCGTGGACTGGGCGAGCAGTACTTC

cdr3_length: 16
v_call: TRBV25-1
j_call: TRBJ2-1
clone_size: once
d_call: TRBD2
cdr3_aa: CASSEPTSGGGNEQFF
cdr3_nt: TGTGCCAGCAGTGAACCCACTAGCGGGGGAGGCAATGAGCAGTTCTTC

cdr3_length: 16
v_call: TRBV2
j_call: TRBJ1-5
clone_size: .
d_call: TRBD1
cdr3_aa: CASSERVGQDIQPQHF
cdr3_nt: TGTGCCAGCAGTGAAAGAGTGGGACAGGACATTCAGCCCCAGCATTTT

cdr3_length: 19
v_call: TRBV30
j_call: TRBJ2-7
clone_size: .
d_call: .
cdr3_aa: CAWSVGFLNPAGHSYEQYF
cdr3_nt: TGTGCCTGGAGTGTAGGGTTTTTGAACCCGGCGGGTCACTCCTACGAGCAGTACTTC

cdr3_length: 14
v_call: TRBV6-5
j_call: TRBJ2-2
clone_size: .
d_call: .
cdr3_aa: CASRPKRDTGELFF
cdr3_nt: TGTGCCAGCAGGCCTAAAAGGGACACCGGGGAGCTGTTTTTT

cdr3_length: 15
v_call: TRBV15
j_call: TRBJ1-2
clone_size: .
d_call: TRBD1
cdr3_aa: CATSRGTAANYGYTF
cdr3_nt: TGTGCCACCAGCAGGGGGACAGCAGCTAACTATGGCTACACCTTC

cdr3_length: 16
v_call: TRBV5-4
j_call: TRBJ1-6
clone_size: .
d_call: TRBD1
cdr3_aa: CASSRDRASYNSPLHF
cdr3_nt: TGTGCCAGCAGCCGGGACAGGGCATCCTATAATTCACCCCTCCACTTT

cdr3_length: 16
v_call: TRBV6-5
j_call: TRBJ1-5
clone_size: few
d_call: TRBD1
cdr3_aa: CASSYSGQGSNQPQHF
cdr3_nt: TGTGCCAGCAGTTACTCCGGACAGGGTAGCAATCAGCCCCAGCATTTT

cdr3_length: 13
v_call: TRBV30
j_call: TRBJ1-2
clone_size: few
d_call: TRBD1
cdr3_aa: CAWRVTGSYGYTF
cdr3_nt: TGTGCCTGGAGGGTGACAGGGTCATATGGCTACACCTTC

cdr3_length: 12
v_call: TRBV28
j_call: TRBJ2-7
clone_size: .
d_call: .
cdr3_aa: CASRQSGYEQYF
cdr3_nt: TGTGCCAGCAGACAGTCCGGCTACGAGCAGTACTTC

cdr3_length: 11
v_call: TRBV30
j_call: TRBJ2-7
clone_size: few
d_call: .
cdr3_aa: CAWSAGYEQYF
cdr3_nt: TGTGCCTGGAGTGCGGGCTACGAGCAGTACTTC

cdr3_length: 11
v_call: TRBV5-6
j_call: TRBJ1-2
clone_size: .
d_call: .
cdr3_aa: CASSLGGRQLF
cdr3_nt: TGTGCCAGCAGCTTGGGGGGTCGGCAGCTCTTC

cdr3_length: 15
v_call: TRBV6-6
j_call: TRBJ1-2
clone_size: .
d_call: TRBD1
cdr3_aa: CASSPESDRGYGYTF
cdr3_nt: TGTGCCAGCAGCCCCGAGTCGGACAGGGGCTATGGCTACACCTTC

cdr3_length: 15
v_call: TRBV11-2
j_call: TRBJ2-2
clone_size: few
d_call: .
cdr3_aa: CASSFLASAAGELFF
cdr3_nt: TGTGCCAGCAGCTTTTTGGCTTCTGCCGCCGGGGAGCTGTTTTTT

cdr3_length: 12
v_call: TRBV11-2
j_call: TRBJ2-5
clone_size: .
d_call: .
cdr3_aa: CASSFYQETQYF
cdr3_nt: TGTGCCAGCAGCTTCTACCAAGAGACCCAGTACTTC

cdr3_length: 14
v_call: TRBV6-5
j_call: TRBJ1-4
clone_size: .
d_call: TRBD1
cdr3_aa: CASNNRGPNEKLFF
cdr3_nt: TGTGCCAGCAATAACAGGGGGCCGAATGAAAAACTGTTTTTT

cdr3_length: 15
v_call: TRBV5-4
j_call: TRBJ1-4
clone_size: .
d_call: .
cdr3_aa: CASSPGGTANEKLFF
cdr3_nt: TGTGCCAGCAGCCCCGGAGGGACGGCTAATGAAAAACTGTTTTTT

cdr3_length: 14
v_call: TRBV10-3
j_call: TRBJ1-5
clone_size: .
d_call: .
cdr3_aa: CAISEREGNQPQHF
cdr3_nt: TGTGCCATCAGTGAGCGGGAGGGCAATCAGCCCCAGCATTTT

cdr3_length: 14
v_call: TRBV9
j_call: TRBJ1-4
clone_size: few
d_call: TRBD1
cdr3_aa: CASSNRQGEEKLFF
cdr3_nt: TGTGCCAGCAGCAATCGACAGGGGGAGGAAAAACTGTTTTTT

cdr3_length: 12
v_call: TRBV27
j_call: TRBJ2-1
clone_size: .
d_call: .
cdr3_aa: CASSLTYNEQFF
cdr3_nt: TGTGCCAGCAGCCTAACATACAATGAGCAGTTCTTC

cdr3_length: 14
v_call: TRBV6-5
j_call: TRBJ1-2
clone_size: .
d_call: TRBD1
cdr3_aa: CASTPQGAAYGYTF
cdr3_nt: TGTGCCAGCACCCCACAGGGGGCGGCATATGGCTACACCTTC

cdr3_length: 14
v_call: TRBV12-2
j_call: TRBJ2-7
clone_size: .
d_call: .
cdr3_aa: CASRLAKRGYEQYF
cdr3_nt: TGTGCAAGTCGCTTAGCCAAGCGGGGCTACGAGCAGTACTTC

cdr3_length: 15
v_call: TRBV6-1
j_call: TRBJ2-1
clone_size: .
d_call: .
cdr3_aa: CASRTTTGSYNEQFF
cdr3_nt: TGTGCCAGCAGGACGACGACAGGTTCCTACAATGAGCAGTTCTTC

cdr3_length: 16
v_call: TRBV18
j_call: TRBJ2-2
clone_size: .
d_call: TRBD1
cdr3_aa: CASSPRQGAGTGELFF
cdr3_nt: TGTGCCAGCTCACCACGGCAGGGGGCTGGCACCGGGGAGCTGTTTTTT

cdr3_length: 15
v_call: TRBV6-1
j_call: TRBJ2-5
clone_size: .
d_call: .
cdr3_aa: CASSEVSRGRETQYF
cdr3_nt: TGTGCCAGCAGTGAAGTATCTCGGGGGAGGGAGACCCAGTACTTC

cdr3_length: 18
v_call: TRBV5-6
j_call: TRBJ2-7
clone_size: once
d_call: .
cdr3_aa: CASSPGPGFSQAAYEQYF
cdr3_nt: TGTGCCAGCAGCCCGGGACCCGGTTTTAGTCAGGCGGCCTACGAGCAGTACTTC

cdr3_length: 14
v_call: TRBV2
j_call: TRBJ1-6
clone_size: few
d_call: .
cdr3_aa: CASSGPGIVSPLHF
cdr3_nt: TGTGCCAGCAGTGGCCCAGGTATTGTTTCACCCCTCCACTTT

cdr3_length: 14
v_call: TRBV11-2
j_call: TRBJ1-4
clone_size: few
d_call: .
cdr3_aa: CASSFGGVGEKLFF
cdr3_nt: TGTGCCAGCAGCTTTGGAGGGGTGGGAGAAAAACTGTTTTTT

cdr3_length: 13
v_call: TRBV5-8
j_call: TRBJ2-7
clone_size: .
d_call: .
cdr3_aa: CASSLGRTYEQYF
cdr3_nt: TGTGCCAGCAGCTTAGGACGGACCTACGAGCAGTACTTC

cdr3_length: 12
v_call: TRBV7-2
j_call: TRBJ1-5
clone_size: few
d_call: .
cdr3_aa: CASSLAAQPQHF
cdr3_nt: TGTGCCAGCAGCCTGGCCGCTCAGCCCCAGCATTTT